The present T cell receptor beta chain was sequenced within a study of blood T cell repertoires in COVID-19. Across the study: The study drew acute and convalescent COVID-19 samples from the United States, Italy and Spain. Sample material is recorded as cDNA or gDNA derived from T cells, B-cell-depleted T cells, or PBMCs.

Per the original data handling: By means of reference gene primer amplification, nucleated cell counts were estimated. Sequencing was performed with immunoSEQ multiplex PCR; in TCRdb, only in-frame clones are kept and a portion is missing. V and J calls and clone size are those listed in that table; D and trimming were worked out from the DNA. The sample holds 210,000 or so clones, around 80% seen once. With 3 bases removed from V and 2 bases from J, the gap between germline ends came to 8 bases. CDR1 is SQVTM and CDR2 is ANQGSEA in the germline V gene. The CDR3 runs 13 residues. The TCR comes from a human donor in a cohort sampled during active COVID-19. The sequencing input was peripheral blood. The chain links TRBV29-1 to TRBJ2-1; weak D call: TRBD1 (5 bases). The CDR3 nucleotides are TGCAGCGTTGACAGGGAACCCTACAATGAGCAGTTCTTC. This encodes CSVDREPYNEQFF.